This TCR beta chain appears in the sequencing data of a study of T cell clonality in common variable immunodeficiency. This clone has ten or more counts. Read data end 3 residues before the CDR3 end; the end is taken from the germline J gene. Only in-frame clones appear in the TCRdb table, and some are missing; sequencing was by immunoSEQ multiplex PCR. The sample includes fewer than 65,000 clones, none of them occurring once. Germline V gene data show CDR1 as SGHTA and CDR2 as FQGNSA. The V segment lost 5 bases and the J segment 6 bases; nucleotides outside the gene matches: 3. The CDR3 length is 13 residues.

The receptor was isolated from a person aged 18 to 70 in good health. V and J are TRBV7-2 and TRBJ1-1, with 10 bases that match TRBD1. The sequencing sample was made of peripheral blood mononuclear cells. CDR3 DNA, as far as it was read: TGTGCCAGCAGCCCAGGACAGGGGGCTGAA. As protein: CASSPGQGAE. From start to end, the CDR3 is CASSPGQGAEAFF.